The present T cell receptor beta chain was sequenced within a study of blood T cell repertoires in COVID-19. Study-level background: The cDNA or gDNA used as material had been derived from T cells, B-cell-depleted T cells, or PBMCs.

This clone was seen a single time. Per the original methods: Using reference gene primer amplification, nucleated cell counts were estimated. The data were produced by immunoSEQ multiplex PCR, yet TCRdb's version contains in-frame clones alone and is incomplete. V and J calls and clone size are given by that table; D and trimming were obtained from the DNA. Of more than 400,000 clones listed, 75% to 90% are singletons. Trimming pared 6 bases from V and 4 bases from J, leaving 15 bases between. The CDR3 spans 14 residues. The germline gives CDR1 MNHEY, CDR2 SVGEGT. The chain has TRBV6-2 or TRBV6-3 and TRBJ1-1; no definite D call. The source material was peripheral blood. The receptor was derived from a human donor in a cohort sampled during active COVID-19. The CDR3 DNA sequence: TGTGCCAGCAGCAAAAGGCAGACACTCACTGAAGCTTTCTTT. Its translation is CASSKRQTLTEAFF.